The 27 T cell receptor beta chains below come from one sample, sequenced in a study of neurological immune-mediated disorders. One entry per CDR3 protein, called by TCRdb with MiXCR from the 5' RACE reads. Here the sample spans 65,000 to 85,000 distinct CDR3 sequences, 3.2% being singletons. The sample comprised PBMCs. The receptors originated from a woman aged 45-65 years with multiple sclerosis.

The chain is built from TRBV5-5 and TRBJ2-1; 9 bases agree with TRBD2. Germline V gives CDR1 SGHKS, CDR2 YYEKEE (reference sequence). CDR3 size: 13 residues. The J segment lost 7 bases and the V segment lost 7 bases, leaving 6 bases of the junction unmatched. In DNA form, the CDR3 reads TGTGCCAGCCGGGCGGGGGGGCGGAATGAGCAGTTCTTC. Its translation: CASRAGGRNEQFF. Complete variable domain (other parts from reference TRBV5-5 and TRBJ2-1): DAGVTQSPTHLIKTRGQQVTLRCSPISGHKSVSWYQQVLGQGPQFIFQYYEKEERGRGNFPDRFSARQFPNYSSELNVNALLLGDSALYLCASRAGGRNEQFFGPGTRLTVL.

This clonotype has a count of ten or more. V and J are TRBV20-1 and TRBJ1-6; TRBD1 might be the D (5 bases). Germline loops: CDR1 DFQATT, CDR2 SNEGSKA (reference sequence). The CDR3 spans 13 residues. The V end lost 5 bases, the J end lost 6 bases, and 11 bases lay between the germline ends. For the CDR3, the DNA is TGCAGTGCTCGAGGGGTTTCTAATTCACCCCTCCACTTT. This gives the protein CSARGVSNSPLHF.

This clonotype was recorded many times. This chain connects TRBV5-6 to TRBJ2-5, with D perhaps matching TRBD2 (7 bases). Germline CDR1 is SGHDT and CDR2 is YYEEEE. This CDR3 spans 16 amino acids. V lost 2 bases and J lost 1, with 15 bases in between. The CDR3 here is CASSFVAGGLQETQYF. The CDR3, as DNA: TGTGCCAGCAGCTTCGTCGCCGGGGGGCTCCAAGAGACCCAGTACTTC.

This clonotype was seen many times. V and J are TRBV7-9 and TRBJ2-1, with a possible D match to TRBD1 (5 bases). V was clipped by 2 bases and J by 13 bases, with 12 bases between them. In germline, CDR1 is SEHNR, CDR2 FQNEAQ (reference sequence). The CDR3 length is 12 residues. CDR3 residues: CASSLTGAPQFF. The CDR3 coding sequence is TGTGCCAGCAGCTTAACTGGGGCCCCCCAGTTCTTC.

This clonotype showed up many times. The chain employs TRBV7-2 and TRBJ2-3; no firm D call. V was clipped by 2 bases and J by 3 bases, with 6 bases between them. Germline CDR1 SGHTA, CDR2 FQGNSA. The CDR3 is 13 amino acids. CDR3 in DNA: TGTGCCAGCAGCTTACCTAGGACAGATACGCAGTATTTT. As protein: CASSLPRTDTQYF.

This clonotype was observed many times. The V and J genes are TRBV20-1 and TRBJ2-3; D is undetermined. The V gene's germline CDR1 is DFQATT and CDR2 SNEGSKA (reference sequence). The CDR3 extends over 13 amino acids. Trimming took 8 bases from V and 5 from J, leaving 17 bases between them. The CDR3 DNA sequence: TGCAGTACTACCGACGTTGGGGTAGATACGCAGTATTTT. It specifies CSTTDVGVDTQYF.

The sample holds many counts of this clonotype. V usage is TRBV5-1 and J usage is TRBJ1-3; D gene unclear. Looked up from germline, CDR1 is SGHRS and CDR2 is YFSETQ. Trimming stripped 3 bases from V and 4 bases from J, with 14 bases between. The CDR3 loop spans 15 amino acids. CDR3 nucleotide sequence: TGCGCCAGCAGCTCCATGGGCCCCCCGGGAAACACCATATATTTT. It encodes CASSSMGPPGNTIYF.

V and J are TRBV20-1 and TRBJ2-1; D gene uncertain. Trimming cost V 6 bases and J 10 bases, with 16 bases left between them. This CDR3 is 12 amino acids long. The V gene's germline CDR1 is DFQATT and CDR2 SNEGSKA (reference sequence). The CDR3 protein is CSARRTTYEQFF. CDR3 sequence (DNA): TGCAGTGCCCGCCGGACGACCTACGAGCAGTTCTTC.

This clonotype was detected ten times or more. V and J are TRBV3-1 and TRBJ2-7; TRBD2 matches at 7 bases. Germline CDR1 and CDR2: LGHDT and YNNKEL (reference sequence). V lost 1 base and J lost 4; bases outside the gene matches: 10. The CDR3 loop spans 16 amino acids. CDR3 bases: TGTGCCAGCAGCCAAGGAGCAGCGGGGTCATATTACGAGCAGTACTTC. It codes for CASSQGAAGSYYEQYF.

This clonotype was found many times. The genes are TRBV20-1 and TRBJ1-2; TRBD1 might be the D (6 bases). V lost 1 base and J 7 bases, leaving 13 bases between the germline ends. The V gene's germline CDR1 is DFQATT and CDR2 SNEGSKA (reference sequence). There are 13 residues in the CDR3. The CDR3 protein is CSARAGTMAGYTF. Written as DNA, the CDR3 is TGCAGTGCTAGAGCCGGGACAATGGCTGGCTACACCTTC.

This clonotype was seen many times. The rearrangement links TRBV27 to TRBJ1-2; D perhaps matches TRBD1 (5 bases). Germline CDR1 reads MNHEY; CDR2 reads SMNVEV (reference sequence). The CDR3 runs 13 residues. V was shortened by 6 bases and J by 8 bases, with 16 bases between the two germline ends. The CDR3 spells CASSPGGARGYTF. The CDR3 DNA follows: TGTGCCAGCAGCCCGGGAGGGGCTAGAGGCTACACCTTC.

At least ten counts were recorded for this clonotype. This sequence joins TRBV5-1 and TRBJ2-5; TRBD2 matches 8 bases. The CDR3 runs 18 residues. The V and J ends lost 2 bases and 4 bases, in that order; junction bases with no gene match: 16. Germline CDR1 is SGHRS and CDR2 is YFSETQ. The CDR3 DNA sequence: TGCGCCAGCAGCTTAACTCCCTGGGGAGCGGGAGATGGAGAGACCCAGTACTTC. This gives the protein CASSLTPWGAGDGETQYF.

V usage is TRBV4-3 and J usage is TRBJ1-1; 8 bases match TRBD1. This CDR3 has 14 residues. Trimming cost V 3 bases and J 1 base; bases outside gene matches: 1. Germline V lookup: CDR1 LGHNA, CDR2 YSLEER. This CDR3 is CASSQDRENTEAFF. CDR3 bases: TGCGCCAGCAGCCAGGACAGGGAGAACACTGAAGCTTTCTTT.

This clonotype was counted at least ten times. The rearrangement joins TRBV5-1 to TRBJ2-5; tentatively, D is TRBD2 (5 bases). Trimming pared 0 bases from V and 4 bases from J, leaving 16 bases between. Germline CDR1 reads SGHRS; CDR2 reads YFSETQ. The CDR3 is made up of 16 amino acids. The CDR3 region is CASSLAETSYGETQYF. Written as DNA, the CDR3 is TGCGCCAGCAGCTTGGCCGAAACTAGTTATGGAGAGACCCAGTACTTC.

This clonotype was recorded at least ten times. The J gene is TRBJ1-5, the V gene TRBV7-2, with no clear D. Germline V gene data show CDR1 as SGHTA and CDR2 as FQGNSA. V dropped 3 bases and J dropped 2 bases, with 11 bases sitting between them. This CDR3 is 15 amino acids long. CDR3 sequence reads: CASSLQVGGNQPQHF. Written as DNA, the CDR3 is TGTGCCAGCAGCTTGCAGGTTGGTGGCAATCAGCCCCAGCATTTT.

The sample holds many counts of this clonotype. The CDR3 loop reads CSAFRLAGAQADTQYF. CDR3 sequence (DNA): TGCAGTGCTTTTCGACTAGCGGGGGCCCAGGCAGATACGCAGTATTTT. This chain links TRBV20-1 with TRBJ2-3; TRBD2 agrees at 12 bases. V shed 5 bases, J shed 4 bases, and the junction held 10 bases outside the gene matches. This CDR3 is built from 16 residues. Germline assignment: CDR1 DFQATT and CDR2 SNEGSKA (reference sequence).

This clonotype was found many times. The genes are TRBV25-1 and TRBJ2-3; 9 bases are shared with TRBD1. V shed 3 bases and J 4 bases; nucleotides not matched to a gene: 8. Germline-derived CDR1 and CDR2 are MGHDK and SYGVNS. This CDR3 contains 16 residues. CDR3 coding DNA: TGTGCCAGCAGTGACGGGGGACAGGGAACCGCAGATACGCAGTATTTT. This sequence encodes CASSDGGQGTADTQYF.

This clonotype was detected ten times or more. The chain couples TRBV5-1 to TRBJ1-1; 7 positions agree with TRBD1. The CDR3 loop spans 15 amino acids. The germline CDR1 and CDR2 sequences are SGHRS and YFSETQ. V gave up 0 bases and J gave up 4 bases; unmatched junction bases: 6. The CDR3 is CASSLGGGDATEAFF. CDR3 sequence (DNA): TGCGCCAGCAGCTTGGGAGGGGGCGACGCCACTGAAGCTTTCTTT.

This clonotype was observed many times. The genes are TRBV5-1 and TRBJ2-1; D unresolved. Trimming took 1 base from V and 0 from J, leaving 11 bases between them. The CDR3 has 16 residues. The germline V gene has CDR1 SGHRS and CDR2 YFSETQ. The CDR3 DNA is TGCGCCAGCAGCTTGATCGAAGTGAGCTCCTACAATGAGCAGTTCTTC. It specifies CASSLIEVSSYNEQFF. Combining the CDR3 with reference TRBV5-1 and TRBJ2-1 gives the whole variable domain KAGVTQTPRYLIKTRGQQVTLSCSPISGHRSVSWYQQTPGQGLQFLFEYFSETQRNKGNFPGRFSGRQFSNSRSEMNVSTLELGDSALYLCASSLIEVSSYNEQFFGPGTRLTVL.

This clonotype was detected ten times or more. This chain joins TRBV4-3 and TRBJ2-2, with 9 positions matching TRBD2. V dropped 4 bases and J dropped 2; count of bases not matched to a gene: 8. Germline V gene data show CDR1 as LGHNA and CDR2 as YSLEER. This CDR3 region has 17 residues. The CDR3 loop reads CASSLGSGGFNTGELFF. CDR3 DNA sequence: TGCGCCAGCAGCCTTGGTAGCGGGGGCTTTAACACCGGGGAGCTGTTTTTT.

The table lists this clonotype with many counts. The chain employs TRBV6-1 and TRBJ1-1; D is ambiguous. From germline, CDR1 is MNHNS and CDR2 SASEGT. The CDR3 is made up of 11 amino acids. V was cut by 8 bases and J by 3 bases, with 7 bases left in between. DNA of the CDR3: TGTGCCAGCCACGCGTACACTGAAGCTTTCTTT. Amino acid sequence: CASHAYTEAFF.

The rearrangement uses TRBV20-1 and TRBJ2-7; weak D call: TRBD2 (5 bases). The CDR3 has 12 amino acids. Germline-derived CDR1 and CDR2 are DFQATT and SNEGSKA (reference sequence). V lost 6 bases to trimming and J lost 7 bases, with 16 bases between them. CDR3 in amino acids: CSAGKGVPEQYF. The CDR3 DNA sequence: TGCAGTGCCGGGAAGGGTGTCCCAGAGCAGTACTTC.

This clonotype was seen repeatedly, ten times or more. V and J are TRBV20-1 and TRBJ2-3; a possible D gene is TRBD2 (5 bases). V lost 0 bases and J lost 0, with 13 bases in between. The CDR3 totals 16 residues. Germline values: CDR1 DFQATT, CDR2 SNEGSKA (reference sequence). CDR3 sequence: CSARDPRAPSTDTQYF. The CDR3 region has the DNA TGCAGTGCTAGAGATCCGAGGGCCCCTAGCACAGATACGCAGTATTTT.

This clonotype was recorded many times. The V gene is TRBV29-1, the J gene TRBJ1-5; D not resolved. This CDR3 has 12 residues. Germline-derived CDR1 and CDR2 are SQVTM and ANQGSEA. With 7 bases removed from V and 7 bases from J, the gap between germline ends came to 14 bases. The chain's CDR3 is CSAARSGQPQHF. CDR3 DNA sequence: TGCAGCGCCGCGAGGAGCGGGCAGCCCCAGCATTTT.

This clonotype was counted many times. The gene calls are TRBV4-3 and TRBJ2-1; D is perhaps TRBD1 (5 bases). V gave up 0 bases and J gave up 0 bases, with 9 bases separating them. This CDR3 region has 16 residues. Germline values: CDR1 LGHNA, CDR2 YSLEER. The CDR3: CASSQETGSSYNEQFF. The CDR3, as DNA: TGCGCCAGCAGCCAAGAAACAGGAAGCTCCTACAATGAGCAGTTCTTC.

This clonotype was detected ten times or more. The V and J genes are TRBV7-9 and TRBJ2-7; D gene uncertain. The CDR3 contains 13 residues. V dropped 3 bases and J dropped 9 bases, with 15 bases sitting between them. Germline V gene data show CDR1 as SEHNR and CDR2 as FQNEAQ (reference sequence). The DNA of the CDR3 is TGTGCCAGCAGCTTCGGCCAGACGTTTGGGCAGTACTTC. Translated, it gives CASSFGQTFGQYF.

This clonotype was recorded at least ten times. This chain uses TRBV7-2 with TRBJ2-1; TRBD1 is a possible D gene (6 bases). The CDR3 extends over 15 amino acids. Trimming removed 8 bases from V and 3 bases from J, with 17 bases in between. Germline loops: CDR1 SGHTA, CDR2 FQGNSA. CDR3 residues: CASGMGTKNYNEQFF. CDR3 coding DNA: TGTGCCAGCGGCATGGGGACAAAAAACTACAATGAGCAGTTCTTC.